The entry below gives a single TCR beta chain sequence along with its context. Germline CDR1 is SGDLS and CDR2 is YYNGEE. CDR3 length equals 13 residues. The ends were cut back, 0 bases at V and 4 bases at J, with 5 bases in the middle. Clones were sequenced by immunoSEQ multiplex PCR, and TCRdb holds only the in-frame ones, with some missing. The data hold over 45,000 clones, with 90% to 95% observed a single time. The data originate from a study of T cell changes during pregnancy in multiple sclerosis. The rearrangement uses TRBV9 and TRBJ2-1; D gene uncertain. The receptor was isolated from a female donor with multiple sclerosis, enrolled in a pregnancy study. The starting material was peripheral blood, obtained in the third trimester of pregnancy. Written as DNA, the CDR3 is TGTGCCAGCAGCGTAGGGCATTACAATGAGCAGTTCTTC. Translating gives CASSVGHYNEQFF.